In its sample, the clone carrying this TCR beta chain was seen once. The sample is drawn from a study of blood T cell repertoires in COVID-19. For the study at large: Some COVID-19 samples were acute and others convalescent; all came from the United States, Italy and Spain. Sample material is recorded as cDNA or gDNA derived from T cells, B-cell-depleted T cells, or PBMCs.

Germline-derived CDR1 and CDR2 are LGHNA and YSLEER. Trimming at V came to 4 bases and at J to 2 bases, leaving 8 bases not matched to a gene. The CDR3 is 15 amino acids. Per the study methods: The authors estimated nucleated cell counts from reference gene primer amplification. The data were produced by immunoSEQ multiplex PCR, yet TCRdb's version contains in-frame clones alone and is incomplete. That table gives V, J and clone size, and the DNA gave D and trimming. Among about 50,000 clones listed, around 80% were seen once. The material sequenced was peripheral blood. The chain employs TRBV4-3 and TRBJ2-7; 7 bases align to TRBD2. The receptor comes from a man between 60 and 75 years old with acute or convalescent COVID-19. The chain's CDR3 is CASSLKRGAAYEQYF. CDR3 nucleotides: TGCGCCAGCAGCCTAAAGCGGGGTGCCGCCTACGAGCAGTACTTC.